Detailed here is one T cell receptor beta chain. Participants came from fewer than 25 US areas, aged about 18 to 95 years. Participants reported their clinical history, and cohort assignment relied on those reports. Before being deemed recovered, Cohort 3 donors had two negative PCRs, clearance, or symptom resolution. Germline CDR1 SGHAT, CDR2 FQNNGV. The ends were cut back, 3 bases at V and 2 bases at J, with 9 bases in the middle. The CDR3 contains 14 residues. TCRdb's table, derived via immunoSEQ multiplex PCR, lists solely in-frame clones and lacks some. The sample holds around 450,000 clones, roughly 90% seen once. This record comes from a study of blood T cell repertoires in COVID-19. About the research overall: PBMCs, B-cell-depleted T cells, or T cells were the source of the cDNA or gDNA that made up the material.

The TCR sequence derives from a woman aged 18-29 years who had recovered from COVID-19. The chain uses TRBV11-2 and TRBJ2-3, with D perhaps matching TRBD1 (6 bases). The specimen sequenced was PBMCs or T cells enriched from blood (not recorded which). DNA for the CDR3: TGTGCCAGCAGCTTGGGGGCGTCCACAGATACGCAGTATTTT. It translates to CASSLGASTDTQYF.